The rows below give T cell receptor beta chains drawn from one sample of a study of cytomegalovirus exposure and HLA in healthy donors. Repertoires were generated with immunoSEQ multiplex PCR, while TCRdb's copy carries only in-frame clones and drops some. This table holds about 100,000 clones, about 81% found once. The sample taken for sequencing was PBMCs. The receptor set was obtained from a man aged 30 to 45 in good health and CMV-seropositive. Both conserved end residues are part of each CDR3. The order of the fields is V gene, J gene, clone size, D gene, CDR3 DNA, CDR3 protein. The D gene is left open where the match is weak. Clone size is stated in some rows and not others, as once, few, many or a class when expanded.

TRBV7-9,TRBJ2-3,.,TRBD2,TGTGCCAGCAGCTCGCTAGCGGGGGGGCTTATGGATACGCAGTATTTT,CASSSLAGGLMDTQYF
TRBV2,TRBJ1-5,.,.,TGTGCCAGCGGAGAGAATAATCCGGTTCAGCCCCAGCATTTT,CASGENNPVQPQHF
TRBV29-1,TRBJ1-1,few,TRBD1,TGCAGCGCCCCGTTTCCCAACAGGGGGGCGAACACTGAAGCTTTCTTT,CSAPFPNRGANTEAFF
TRBV19,TRBJ1-2,.,.,TGTGCCAGTAGTAACAGGGATAGGGGCTACACCTTC,CASSNRDRGYTF
TRBV5-1,TRBJ2-3,.,TRBD2,TGCGCCAGCAGCTGGCGCGGGGGGCGCACAGATACGCAGTATTTT,CASSWRGGRTDTQYF
TRBV6-5,TRBJ2-7,.,.,TGTGCCAGCAGTTACTCTCCGGGGGAACCGTTTTACGAGCAGTACTTC,CASSYSPGEPFYEQYF
TRBV5-4,TRBJ1-6,.,TRBD1,TGTGCCAGCAGCGTGGACAGGAGCTCCTATAATTCACCCCTCCACTTT,CASSVDRSSYNSPLHF
TRBV5-4,TRBJ2-1,.,.,TGTGCCAGCAGCTTCTCTGTCAGTTCCTACAATGAGCAGTTCTTC,CASSFSVSSYNEQFF
TRBV19,TRBJ2-7,.,.,TGTGCCAGTAGCAGTCGGGGGACCTCCTACGAGCAGTACTTC,CASSSRGTSYEQYF
TRBV7-2,TRBJ2-1,.,TRBD2,TGTGCCAGCAGCTTAGTAAGCGGGGCTCTCAATGAGCAGTTCTTC,CASSLVSGALNEQFF
TRBV6-6,TRBJ1-6,.,.,TGTGCCACCACGGGTGGGGGGTCGTCCTATAATTCACCCCTCCACTTT,CATTGGGSSYNSPLHF
TRBV18,TRBJ1-5,.,TRBD1,TGTGCCAGCTCACCTGAGACAGGGAATCAGCCCCAGCATTTT,CASSPETGNQPQHF
TRBV9,TRBJ2-7,.,TRBD1,TGTGCCAGCAGCGTAGGACAGGGCTACTACGAGCAGTACTTC,CASSVGQGYYEQYF
TRBV7-7,TRBJ2-5,.,TRBD1,TGTGCCAGCAGCCTAGGGCCGGGACAGGCCCAAGAGACCCAGTACTTC,CASSLGPGQAQETQYF
TRBV9,TRBJ1-1,.,.,TGTGCCAGCAGCCCCCCCGGGGCAGCCTCTGGGGGGACTGAAGCTTTCTTT,CASSPPGAASGGTEAFF
TRBV10-3,TRBJ2-5,.,.,TGTGCCATCAGTGATAGCCCCCAAGAGACCCAGTACTTC,CAISDSPQETQYF
TRBV6-5,TRBJ2-5,.,TRBD1,TGTGCCAGCAGCCAGTCCGCAGGGGGCGGGAAGACCCAGTACTTC,CASSQSAGGGKTQYF
TRBV29-1,TRBJ1-3,few,TRBD1,TGCAGCGTGGGGGACAGGGCTGGAAACACCATATATTTT,CSVGDRAGNTIYF
TRBV29-1,TRBJ2-1,.,TRBD2,TGCAGCGTTGGAACGGCGGGGGGGTACAATGAGCAGTTCTTC,CSVGTAGGYNEQFF
TRBV10-3,TRBJ1-2,.,.,TGTGCCATCCCGGGGGTAGATGGCTACACCTTC,CAIPGVDGYTF
TRBV2,TRBJ2-1,.,.,TGTGCCAGCAGTGACAGCGCAAGTAGCTCCTACAATGAGCAGTTCTTC,CASSDSASSSYNEQFF
TRBV5-6,TRBJ1-2,.,.,TGTGCCAGCAGCCCATCAATAGGGGGGGTGAACTATGGCTACACCTTC,CASSPSIGGVNYGYTF
TRBV7-9,TRBJ2-1,.,TRBD2,TGTGCCAGCAAGCGTTGGGGTAGCGGGGGCCCCTCCTACAATGAGCAGTTCTTC,CASKRWGSGGPSYNEQFF
TRBV13,TRBJ1-6,.,.,TGTGCCAGCAGCTTAAGTCCCGGGGAATCCTATAATTCACCCCTCCACTTT,CASSLSPGESYNSPLHF
TRBV10-1,TRBJ2-3,.,TRBD2,TGCGCCAGCAGTGAGTCCCAGCGGGGGTTCACAGATACGCAGTATTTT,CASSESQRGFTDTQYF
TRBV9,TRBJ2-5,.,.,TGTGCCAGCACCCATTCGACAGAGCCCCAAGAGACCCAGTACTTC,CASTHSTEPQETQYF
TRBV10-3,TRBJ2-1,once,.,TGTGCCATCAGTGGAGGGGGGGCCTCCTACAATGAGCAGTTCTTC,CAISGGGASYNEQFF
TRBV6-4,TRBJ2-1,.,TRBD2,TGTGCCAGCAGCGCACTAGCGGGGGCGTACAATGAGCAGTTCTTC,CASSALAGAYNEQFF
TRBV5-1,TRBJ2-3,.,.,TGCGCCAGCACCGAGGGGGGGGGTCCAGATACGCAGTATTTT,CASTEGGGPDTQYF
TRBV10-3,TRBJ2-5,.,.,TGTGCCACCACAGGAGACCAAGAGACCCAGTACTTC,CATTGDQETQYF
TRBV19,TRBJ1-2,.,.,TGTGCCAGTAGTAAGGGGATGCTCCCCTTC,CASSKGMLPF
TRBV2,TRBJ1-2,.,.,TGCGCCAGCAGTGATCACAGCAGGGATGGCTACACCTTC,CASSDHSRDGYTF
TRBV5-5,TRBJ2-5,.,.,TGTGCCAGCAGCTTAAGGGTGGGGAGCCAAGAGACCCAGTACTTC,CASSLRVGSQETQYF
TRBV10-2,TRBJ1-2,few,TRBD1,TGCGCCAGCAGTGACCCACCAGTAGGGACAGGGTATGGCTACACCTTC,CASSDPPVGTGYGYTF
TRBV30,TRBJ1-1,.,.,TGTGCCTGGAGTGTACAGTCAGGGAACACTGAAGCTTTCTTT,CAWSVQSGNTEAFF
TRBV10-2,TRBJ1-5,.,.,TGCGCCAGCAGAGCCGTGAATCAGCCCCAGCATTTT,CASRAVNQPQHF
TRBV27,TRBJ2-7,.,TRBD1,TGTGCCAGCCGTCGAGGACCCGCCCGGGACAGGGGGCTATCCGAGCAGTACTTC,CASRRGPARDRGLSEQYF
TRBV4-1,TRBJ2-6,.,.,TGCGCCAGCAGCCCCTACAGGGCTGGGGCCAACGTCCTGACTTTC,CASSPYRAGANVLTF
TRBV19,TRBJ2-3,few,TRBD2,TGTGCCAGTAGTATCAGCGGGGGTAGCACAGATACGCAGTATTTT,CASSISGGSTDTQYF
TRBV6-5,TRBJ2-6,.,.,TGTGCCAGCGGCCCTCGAGGAGGGGCCAACGGCCTGACTTTC,CASGPRGGANGLTF
TRBV21-1,TRBJ1-2,.,.,TGTGCCAGCAGCAAAGAAGGGGAACATGGCTACACCTTC,CASSKEGEHGYTF
TRBV4-2,TRBJ1-2,.,TRBD1,TGTGCCAGCAGCCAAGAAGAGGGGGCGTGGTATGGCTACACCTTC,CASSQEEGAWYGYTF
TRBV19,TRBJ1-2,.,TRBD1,TGTGCCAGTAAAAGGACAGGGCGAGCGCATGGCTACACCTTC,CASKRTGRAHGYTF
TRBV2,TRBJ2-2,few,TRBD2,TGTGCCAGCAGATGGGAGGGAACGAACACCGGGGAGCTGTTTTTT,CASRWEGTNTGELFF
TRBV7-2,TRBJ2-3,.,.,TGTGCCAGCAGCTCTCGTGCCCAGGGCGAAAAGTATTTT,CASSSRAQGEKYF
TRBV7-8,TRBJ1-6,.,.,TGTGCCAGCAGCTTAGAGCGTGGCGGCAAGATCCACTTT,CASSLERGGKIHF
TRBV2,TRBJ1-1,.,.,TGTGCCAGCAGCGCGGACACCTTGAACACTGAAGCTTTCTTT,CASSADTLNTEAFF
TRBV2,TRBJ1-4,.,TRBD1,TGTGCCAGAAGACAGGGGGACCGAACTAATGAAAAACTGTTTTTT,CARRQGDRTNEKLFF
TRBV21-1,TRBJ1-1,.,.,TGTGCCAGCAGTCAGAGGGTATGGTCCTTCCGGTGGCCGGAAATGAACACTGAAGCTTTCTTT,CASSQRVWSFRWPEMNTEAFF
TRBV2,TRBJ1-2,.,.,TGTGCCAGCAGCCGGCAGGGGACCTATTCCTATGGCTACACCTTC,CASSRQGTYSYGYTF
TRBV7-6,TRBJ1-6,.,.,TGTGCCAGCAGCCCCCGACAGGAGGATAATTCACCCCTCCACTTT,CASSPRQEDNSPLHF
TRBV6-5,TRBJ1-1,once,.,TGTGCCAGCAGTTACTCCCGGGTTAAGCCCACTGAAGCTTTCTTT,CASSYSRVKPTEAFF